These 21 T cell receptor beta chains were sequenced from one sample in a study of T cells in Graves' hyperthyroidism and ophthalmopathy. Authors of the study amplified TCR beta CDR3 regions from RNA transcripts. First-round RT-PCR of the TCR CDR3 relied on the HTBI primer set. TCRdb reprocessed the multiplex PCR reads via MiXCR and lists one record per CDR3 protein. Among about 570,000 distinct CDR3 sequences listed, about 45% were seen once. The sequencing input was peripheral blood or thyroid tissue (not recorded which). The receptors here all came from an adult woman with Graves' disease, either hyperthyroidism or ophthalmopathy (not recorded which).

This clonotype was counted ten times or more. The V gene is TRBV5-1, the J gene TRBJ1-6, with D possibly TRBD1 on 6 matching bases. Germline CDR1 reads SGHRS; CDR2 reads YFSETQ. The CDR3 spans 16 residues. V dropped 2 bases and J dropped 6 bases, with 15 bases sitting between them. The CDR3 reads CASSFVPGQVNSPLHF. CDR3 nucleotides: TGCGCCAGCAGCTTCGTCCCGGGACAAGTTAATTCACCCCTCCACTTT. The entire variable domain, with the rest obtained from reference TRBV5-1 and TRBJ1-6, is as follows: KAGVTQTPRYLIKTRGQQVTLSCSPISGHRSVSWYQQTPGQGLQFLFEYFSETQRNKGNFPGRFSGRQFSNSRSEMNVSTLELGDSALYLCASSFVPGQVNSPLHFGNGTRLTVT.

The DNA of the CDR3 is TGCGCCAGCTCCAAGGGGGCGGAGTATGGCTACACCTTC. This translates into CASSKGAEYGYTF. V and J are TRBV5-1 and TRBJ1-2, with TRBD1 matching over 7 bases. Germline V gene sequence: CDR1 SGHRS, CDR2 YFSETQ. The CDR3 extends over 13 amino acids. J lost 5 bases, V lost 7 bases, and 8 bases had no gene match.

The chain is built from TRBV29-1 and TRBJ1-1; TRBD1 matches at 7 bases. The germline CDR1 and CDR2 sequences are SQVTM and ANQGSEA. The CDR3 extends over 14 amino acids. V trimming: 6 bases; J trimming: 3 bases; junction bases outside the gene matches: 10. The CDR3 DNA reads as TGCAGCGTATTAGAGGGGGCAGTGGACACTGAAGCTTTCTTT. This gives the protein CSVLEGAVDTEAFF.

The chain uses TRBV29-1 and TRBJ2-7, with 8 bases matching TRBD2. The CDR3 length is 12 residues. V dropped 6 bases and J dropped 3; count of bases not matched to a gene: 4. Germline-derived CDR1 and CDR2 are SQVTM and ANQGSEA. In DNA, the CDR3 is TGCAGCGTGACCGGGACTAGCTACGAGCAGTACTTC. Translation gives CSVTGTSYEQYF.

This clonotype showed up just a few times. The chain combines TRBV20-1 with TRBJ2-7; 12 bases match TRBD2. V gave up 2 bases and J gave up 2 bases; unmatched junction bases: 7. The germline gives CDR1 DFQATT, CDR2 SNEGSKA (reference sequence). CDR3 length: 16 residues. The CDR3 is CSARTVGTSGPYEQYF. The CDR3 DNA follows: TGCAGTGCTAGAACCGTTGGGACTAGCGGGCCCTACGAGCAGTACTTC.

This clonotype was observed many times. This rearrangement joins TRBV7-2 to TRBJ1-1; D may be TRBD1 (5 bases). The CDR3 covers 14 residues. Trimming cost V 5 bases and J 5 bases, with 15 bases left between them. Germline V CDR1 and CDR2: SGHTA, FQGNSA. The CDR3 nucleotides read TGTGCCAGCAGCGCCCAGGTCGGGGGGACTGAAGCTTTCTTT. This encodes CASSAQVGGTEAFF.

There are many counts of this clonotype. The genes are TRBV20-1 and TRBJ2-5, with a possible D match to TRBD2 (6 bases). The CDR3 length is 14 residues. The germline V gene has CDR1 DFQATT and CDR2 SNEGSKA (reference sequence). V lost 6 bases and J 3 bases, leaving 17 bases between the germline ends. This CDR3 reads CSAVPGLGKETQYF. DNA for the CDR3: TGCAGTGCCGTACCGGGACTCGGGAAAGAGACCCAGTACTTC.

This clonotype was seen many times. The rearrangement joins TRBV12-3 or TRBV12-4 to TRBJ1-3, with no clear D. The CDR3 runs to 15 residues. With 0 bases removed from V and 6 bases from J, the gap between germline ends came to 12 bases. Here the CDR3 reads CASSLAPWEANTIYF. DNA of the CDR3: TGTGCCAGCAGTTTAGCGCCCTGGGAGGCAAACACCATATATTTT.

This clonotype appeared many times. CDR3 sequence: CASSFLTEPEKEQYF. In DNA form, the CDR3 reads TGCGCCAGCAGCTTCCTGACAGAACCCGAGAAGGAGCAGTACTTC. This chain links TRBV5-1 with TRBJ2-7, with D possibly TRBD1 on 5 matching bases. Germline V gene lookup returns CDR1 SGHRS and CDR2 YFSETQ. The CDR3 contains 15 residues. Trimming pared 2 bases from V and 7 bases from J, leaving 19 bases between. The full variable domain, with the rest looked up from reference TRBV5-1 and TRBJ2-7, is KAGVTQTPRYLIKTRGQQVTLSCSPISGHRSVSWYQQTPGQGLQFLFEYFSETQRNKGNFPGRFSGRQFSNSRSEMNVSTLELGDSALYLCASSFLTEPEKEQYFGPGTRLTVT.

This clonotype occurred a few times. The CDR3 spells CSVYYDKGIYGYTF. CDR3 nucleotides: TGCAGCGTTTATTATGACAAGGGGATCTATGGCTACACCTTC. V and J are TRBV29-1 and TRBJ1-2, with a tentative D call TRBD1 (5 bases). This CDR3 contains 14 residues. With 5 bases removed from V and 4 bases from J, the gap between germline ends came to 17 bases. Germline V gene data show CDR1 as SQVTM and CDR2 as ANQGSEA.

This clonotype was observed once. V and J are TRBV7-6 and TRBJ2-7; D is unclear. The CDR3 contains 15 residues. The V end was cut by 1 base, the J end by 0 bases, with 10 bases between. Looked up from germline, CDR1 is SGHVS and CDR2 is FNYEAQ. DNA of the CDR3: TGTGCCAGCAGCTTAGGCCGTCTACCCTCCTACGAGCAGTACTTC. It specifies CASSLGRLPSYEQYF. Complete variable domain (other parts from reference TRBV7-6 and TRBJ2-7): GAGVSQSPRYKVTKRGQDVALRCDPISGHVSLYWYRQALGQGPEFLTYFNYEAQQDKSGLPNDRFSAERPEGSISTLTIQRTEQRDSAMYRCASSLGRLPSYEQYFGPGTRLTVT.

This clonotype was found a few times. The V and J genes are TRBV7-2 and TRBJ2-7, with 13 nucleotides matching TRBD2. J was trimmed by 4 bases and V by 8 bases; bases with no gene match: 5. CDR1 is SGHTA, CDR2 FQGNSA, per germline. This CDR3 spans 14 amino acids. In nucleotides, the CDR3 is TGTGCCAGCCGGACTAGCGGGAGTCTATACGAGCAGTACTTC. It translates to CASRTSGSLYEQYF.

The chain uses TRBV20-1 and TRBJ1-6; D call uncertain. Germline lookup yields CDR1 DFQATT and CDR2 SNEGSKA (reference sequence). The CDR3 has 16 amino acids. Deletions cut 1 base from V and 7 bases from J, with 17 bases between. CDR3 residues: CSARGRGVRFNSPLHF. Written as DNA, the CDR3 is TGCAGTGCTAGAGGTCGCGGGGTGCGGTTCAATTCACCCCTCCACTTT.

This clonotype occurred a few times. The CDR3 nucleotides are TGTGCCAGCAGCTTAGTGGAAGCGGGAAGGGCCGGGGAGCTGTTTTTT. Translation: CASSLVEAGRAGELFF. The chain couples TRBV11-2 to TRBJ2-2; 7 bases line up with TRBD2. Germline V gives CDR1 SGHAT, CDR2 FQNNGV. The trim removed 1 base at V and 6 bases at J, leaving 8 bases unmatched. There are 16 residues in the CDR3.

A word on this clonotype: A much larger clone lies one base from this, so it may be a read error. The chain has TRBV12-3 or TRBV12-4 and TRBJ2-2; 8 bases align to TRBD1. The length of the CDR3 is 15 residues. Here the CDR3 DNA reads TGTGCCGGCAGTCCCCAGGGGGCCAGCACCGGGGAGCTGTTTTTT. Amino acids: CAGSPQGASTGELFF.

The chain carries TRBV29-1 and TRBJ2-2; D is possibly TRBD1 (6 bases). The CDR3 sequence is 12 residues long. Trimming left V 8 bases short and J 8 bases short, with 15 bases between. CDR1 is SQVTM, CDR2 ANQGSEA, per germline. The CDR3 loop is CSYDDRRGELFF. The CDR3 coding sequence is TGCAGCTACGACGACAGGCGGGGGGAGCTGTTTTTT.

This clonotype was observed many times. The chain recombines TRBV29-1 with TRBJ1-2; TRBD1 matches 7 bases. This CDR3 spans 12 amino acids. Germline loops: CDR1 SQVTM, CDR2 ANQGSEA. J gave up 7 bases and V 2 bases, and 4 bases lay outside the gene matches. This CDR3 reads CSVESQGGGYTF. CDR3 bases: TGCAGCGTTGAAAGTCAGGGGGGTGGCTACACCTTC.

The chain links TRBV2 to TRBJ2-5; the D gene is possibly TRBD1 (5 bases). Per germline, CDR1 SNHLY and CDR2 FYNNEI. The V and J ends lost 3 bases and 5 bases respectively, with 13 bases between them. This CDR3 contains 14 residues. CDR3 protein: CASSENRFGETQYF. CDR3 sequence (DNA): TGTGCCAGCAGTGAGAACAGGTTCGGGGAGACCCAGTACTTC.

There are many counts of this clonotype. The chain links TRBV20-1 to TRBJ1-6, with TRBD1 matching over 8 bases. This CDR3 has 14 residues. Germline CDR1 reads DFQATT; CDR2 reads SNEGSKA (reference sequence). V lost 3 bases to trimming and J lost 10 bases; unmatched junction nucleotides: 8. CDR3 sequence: CSARNGQGGSPLHF. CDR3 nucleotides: TGCAGTGCTAGGAATGGACAGGGTGGATCACCCCTCCACTTT.

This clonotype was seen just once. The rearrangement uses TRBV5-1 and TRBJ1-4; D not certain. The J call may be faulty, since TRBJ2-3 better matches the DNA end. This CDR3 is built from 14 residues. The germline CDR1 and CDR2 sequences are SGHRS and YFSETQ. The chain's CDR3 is CASSLGQDTDTQYF. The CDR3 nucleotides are TGCGCCAGCAGCTTGGGGCAGGACACAGATACGCAGTATTTT.

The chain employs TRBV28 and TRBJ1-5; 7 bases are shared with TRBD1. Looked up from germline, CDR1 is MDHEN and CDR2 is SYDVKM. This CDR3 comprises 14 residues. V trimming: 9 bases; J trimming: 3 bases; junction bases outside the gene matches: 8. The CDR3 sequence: CARQQGNDNQPQHF. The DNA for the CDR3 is TGTGCCAGACAACAGGGGAATGACAATCAGCCCCAGCATTTT.